The entry below gives a single T cell receptor beta chain sequence along with its context. Its target is not known. TCRdb reprocessed the RACE reads with MiXCR, giving one entry per CDR3 protein. The profile shows roughly 110,000 distinct CDR3 sequences, around 12% of them singletons. This specimen comes from a study of human T cells and chemical hapten exposure. Described time point: pre-sensitization, week 0. Specified treatment: therapeutic diphenylcyclopropenone sensitization with weekly scalp DPC. Those who donated were patients with alopecia, 18 to 70 years of age, and suitable for DPC. Findings and caveats of the study: Positive correlation was observed between PT1 expanded TCR counts and patch test score.

In germline, CDR1 is MGHDK, CDR2 SYGVNS. Trimming removed 3 bases at V and 8 bases at J, with 7 bases between. The CDR3 sequence is 12 residues long. The V and J genes are TRBV25-1 and TRBJ1-4, with a possible D match to TRBD1 (5 bases). The receptor comes from a woman aged 45-65 years with alopecia areata. Some clones in this sample may be carry-over from other donors' samples. Material: whole blood, obtained in connection with sensitization to the hapten diphenylcyclopropenone (DPC). The CDR3: CASSEYREKLFF. CDR3 in DNA: TGTGCCAGCAGTGAGTACAGGGAAAAACTGTTTTTT.